One sample yielded the 26 T cell receptor beta chains listed below, sequenced in a study of T cell responses to AZD1222 COVID-19 vaccine. The method was immunoSEQ multiplex PCR; TCRdb's version includes in-frame clones alone and lacks a portion of them. The sample includes 95,000 to 150,000 clones, 90% seen only once; the top ten take just over 7%. Source: peripheral blood, taken on day 0 of AZD1222 vaccination. These receptor sequences come from an adult in good health.

This clone was detected once. V gene TRBV9 combines with J gene TRBJ2-2; TRBD1 might be the D (5 bases). Germline lookup yields CDR1 SGDLS and CDR2 YYNGEE. The CDR3 covers 15 residues. The V gene lost 0 bases and the J gene lost 4 bases, with 10 bases spanning the gap. Here the CDR3 DNA reads TGTGCCAGCAGCGTAGTTCAGGGCGGCACCGGGGAGCTGTTTTTT. Protein: CASSVVQGGTGELFF.

This chain joins TRBV7-9 and TRBJ1-1; TRBD1 aligns across 12 bases. The CDR3 consists of 14 residues. The V gene's germline CDR1 is SEHNR and CDR2 FQNEAQ (reference sequence). The V gene end was trimmed by 5 bases and the J gene end by 11 bases; junction bases not matched to a gene: 9. The CDR3 reads CASSDSGTGGVAFF. DNA of the CDR3: TGTGCCAGCAGCGACTCCGGGACAGGGGGCGTCGCTTTCTTT.

The V call is TRBV3-1 (or the pseudogene TRBV3-2), the J call TRBJ2-7, with 7 bases fitting TRBD2. The CDR3 covers 14 residues. Germline values: CDR1 LGHDT, CDR2 YNNKEL (reference sequence). Trimming removed 1 base from V and 6 bases from J; junction bases left unmatched: 6. CDR3 protein: CASSQGGGPSEQYF. The CDR3 DNA reads as TGTGCCAGCAGCCAAGGGGGAGGGCCTTCCGAGCAGTACTTC.

The chain recombines TRBV6-5 with TRBJ2-7; 7 bases fit TRBD1. CDR3 length: 15 residues. Losses at the gene ends were 4 bases for V and 1 base for J; bases not matched to a gene: 7. Germline V gives CDR1 MNHEY, CDR2 SVGAGI. For the CDR3, the DNA is TGTGCCAGCAGTTCCGGGGACAGCTCATCCTACGAGCAGTACTTC. Translating it yields CASSSGDSSSYEQYF.

CDR3: CASSLFTSGAGDTQYF. The CDR3 DNA sequence: TGTGCCAGCAGCTTATTTACTAGCGGGGCTGGCGATACGCAGTATTTT. This chain links TRBV11-2 with TRBJ2-3; the match to TRBD2 covers 10 bases. Germline CDR1 is SGHAT and CDR2 is FQNNGV. V dropped 2 bases and J dropped 6; count of bases not matched to a gene: 8. This CDR3 spans 16 amino acids.

This clone occurred a few times. The CDR3 is CSARVKEKGGYTF. CDR3 nucleotides: TGCAGCGCCCGGGTCAAGGAAAAAGGGGGCTACACCTTC. The chain couples TRBV29-1 to TRBJ1-2, with D unclear. The V gene lost 7 bases and the J gene lost 8 bases, with 20 bases spanning the gap. The germline V gene has CDR1 SQVTM and CDR2 ANQGSEA. This CDR3 is built from 13 residues. Full variable domain (missing parts from reference TRBV29-1 and TRBJ1-2): SAVISQKPSRDICQRGTSLTIQCQVDSQVTMMFWYRQQPGQSLTLIATANQGSEATYESGFVIDKFPISRPNLTFSTLTVSNMSPEDSSIYLCSARVKEKGGYTFGSGTRLTVV.

This chain uses TRBV5-1 with TRBJ2-5; TRBD2 agrees at 7 bases. Germline loops: CDR1 SGHRS, CDR2 YFSETQ. J lost 5 bases, V lost 3 bases, and 10 bases had no gene match. The CDR3 covers 15 residues. DNA of the CDR3: TGCGCCAGCAGCTCCGACGCGCGGGAGACGGAGACCCAGTACTTC. This gives the protein CASSSDARETETQYF.

The chain is built from TRBV6-5 and TRBJ2-1, with TRBD1 as a possible D gene (6 bases). This CDR3 has 14 residues. CDR1 and CDR2 (germline): MNHEY, SVGAGI. V was trimmed by 6 bases and J by 3 bases, leaving 12 bases between them. The chain's CDR3 is CASSLTGLYNEQFF. The CDR3 bases are TGTGCCAGCAGCCTTACAGGGCTCTACAATGAGCAGTTCTTC.

The chain uses TRBV28 and TRBJ2-7; TRBD2 might be the D (6 bases). The CDR3 spans 16 residues. The germline V gene has CDR1 MDHEN and CDR2 SYDVKM. The V end was cut by 5 bases, the J end by 5 bases, with 22 bases between. DNA for the CDR3: TGTGCCAGCAGTGGCATCTGGGCCGGGAGTTGGCACGAGCAGTACTTC. Protein sequence: CASSGIWAGSWHEQYF.

In its sample, this clone was seen once. This chain links TRBV11-2 with TRBJ2-5, with 9 positions matching TRBD1. Trimming cost V 5 bases and J 5 bases; bases outside gene matches: 9. This CDR3 comprises 15 residues. The germline gives CDR1 SGHAT, CDR2 FQNNGV. The CDR3, as DNA: TGTGCCAGCAGCCTCCGGACAGGGGAGTTGGAGACCCAGTACTTC. Encoded protein: CASSLRTGELETQYF.

This chain joins TRBV6-5 and TRBJ1-2; possibly TRBD1 for D (6 bases). Trimming pared 7 bases from V and 7 bases from J, leaving 19 bases between. CDR1 and CDR2 (germline): MNHEY, SVGAGI. The CDR3 consists of 14 residues. The CDR3 nucleotides are TGTGCCAGCACCCTCCTTCCCAGGGGTTCTGGCTACACCTTC. Its protein is CASTLLPRGSGYTF.

This clone was detected only once. V is TRBV23-1 and J is TRBJ1-2; maybe TRBD1 (6 bases). TRBV23-1 is reported as an ORF; its role is uncertain. V was cut by 5 bases and J by 8 bases, with 9 bases left in between. This CDR3 region has 11 residues. As DNA, the CDR3 is TGCGCCAGCAGTTGGGGGCTCGGCTACACCTTC. Translated, it gives CASSWGLGYTF.

The J gene is TRBJ1-2, the V gene TRBV11-2; no definite D call. From germline, CDR1 is SGHAT and CDR2 FQNNGV. V lost 5 bases, J lost 0 bases, and 4 bases lay in between. This CDR3 spans 12 amino acids. CDR3 sequence reads: CASSRSNYGYTF. CDR3 nucleotide sequence: TGTGCCAGCAGCCGATCTAACTATGGCTACACCTTC. Looking up the rest from reference TRBV11-2 and TRBJ1-2 gives the full variable domain: EAGVAQSPRYKIIEKRQSVAFWCNPISGHATLYWYQQILGQGPKLLIQFQNNGVVDDSQLPKDRFSAERLKGVDSTLKIQPAKLEDSAVYLCASSRSNYGYTFGSGTRLTVV.

This clone was seen just once. The chain combines TRBV9 with TRBJ1-6; D is uncertain. In germline, CDR1 is SGDLS, CDR2 YYNGEE. The CDR3 has 12 amino acids. The V end was cut by 0 bases, the J end by 7 bases, with 2 bases between. CDR3 nucleotide sequence: TGTGCCAGCAGCGTAGGAAATTCACCCCTCCACTTT. Its protein product is CASSVGNSPLHF.

The chain uses TRBV15 and TRBJ1-5; 7 nucleotides match TRBD1. V was pared by 0 bases and J by 5 bases, with 4 bases of the junction left unmatched. The CDR3 has 15 residues. Germline values: CDR1 LNHNV, CDR2 YYDKDF (reference sequence). CDR3 in DNA: TGTGCCACCAGCAGAGAAAGGGACAGCCATCAGCCCCAGCATTTT. This gives the protein CATSRERDSHQPQHF.

The chain employs TRBV6-2 or TRBV6-3 and TRBJ1-3; D uncertain. Germline V CDR1 and CDR2: MNHEY, SVGEGT. V lost 0 bases to trimming and J lost 2 bases, with 11 bases between them. The CDR3 is 16 residues long. DNA for the CDR3: TGTGCCAGCAGTTACTCAGGCCGCGGCACTGGAAACACCATATATTTT. Translated: CASSYSGRGTGNTIYF.

On this clone: Within the sample, other DNA sequences also encode this same CDR3. For the CDR3, the DNA is TGTGCCAGCAGCTTGGAAGGTAGCAATCAGCCCCAGCATTTT. It yields the protein CASSLEGSNQPQHF. V and J are TRBV5-5 and TRBJ1-5, with D hard to call. The germline V and J ends were trimmed by 0 bases and 0 bases, with 4 bases remaining between them. CDR3 size: 14 residues. The germline V gene has CDR1 SGHKS and CDR2 YYEKEE (reference sequence).

The V call is TRBV27, the J call TRBJ2-2; the D gene is possibly TRBD2 (6 bases). The CDR3 is made up of 15 amino acids. V dropped 5 bases and J dropped 7 bases, with 17 bases sitting between them. CDR1 is MNHEY, CDR2 SMNVEV, per germline (reference sequence). The CDR3 sequence: CASSAWGERSGELFF. The DNA of the CDR3 is TGTGCCAGCAGTGCCTGGGGGGAGAGGAGCGGGGAGCTGTTTTTT.

The chain employs TRBV2 and TRBJ2-7, with TRBD2 identical over 10 bases. V was pared by 5 bases and J by 6 bases, with 10 bases of the junction left unmatched. The CDR3 loop spans 15 amino acids. The germline gives CDR1 SNHLY, CDR2 FYNNEI. Here the CDR3 reads CASSRTSGVRSEQYF. In DNA, the CDR3 is TGTGCCAGCAGTCGGACTAGCGGAGTAAGGTCCGAGCAGTACTTC.

This sequence joins TRBV9 and TRBJ2-2; possibly TRBD1 for D (5 bases). Germline V lookup: CDR1 SGDLS, CDR2 YYNGEE. The CDR3 extends over 16 amino acids. Trimming pared 0 bases from V and 1 base from J, leaving 10 bases between. CDR3 amino acids: CASSVGPDMNTGELFF. The CDR3 nucleotides are TGTGCCAGCAGCGTAGGTCCGGACATGAACACCGGGGAGCTGTTTTTT.

V is TRBV7-2 and J is TRBJ1-3; 8 nucleotides agree with TRBD1. Losses at the gene ends were 5 bases for V and 4 bases for J; bases not matched to a gene: 7. Per germline, CDR1 SGHTA and CDR2 FQGNSA. The CDR3 sequence is 15 residues long. CDR3 sequence: CASSPRTGTGNTIYF. In DNA form, the CDR3 reads TGTGCCAGCAGCCCCCGGACAGGGACAGGAAACACCATATATTTT.

The J gene is TRBJ1-2, the V gene TRBV6-4; 12 bases map to TRBD1. The trim removed 3 bases at V and 6 bases at J, leaving 5 bases unmatched. The CDR3 length is 15 residues. Germline V gene lookup returns CDR1 MRHNA and CDR2 SNTAGT. The CDR3 reads CASSEGGQGANGYTF. CDR3 DNA: TGTGCCAGCAGTGAGGGGGGACAGGGGGCGAATGGCTACACCTTC.

The genes are TRBV5-1 and TRBJ2-7; D could derive from TRBD1 or TRBD2 (5 bases each). The V end was cut by 0 bases, the J end by 5 bases, with 15 bases between. There are 15 residues in the CDR3. Germline V gives CDR1 SGHRS, CDR2 YFSETQ. The DNA of the CDR3 is TGCGCCAGCAGCTTGGAAGTAATCGGGGCAGACGAGCAGTACTTC. This sequence encodes CASSLEVIGADEQYF.

The chain is built from TRBV3-1 (or the pseudogene TRBV3-2) and TRBJ1-2, with a possible D match to TRBD1 (6 bases). Trimming left V 7 bases short and J 3 bases short, with 15 bases between. The germline V gene has CDR1 LGHDT and CDR2 YNNKEL (reference sequence). The CDR3 has 14 amino acids. The CDR3 loop reads CASTGRGVDYGYTF. The DNA for the CDR3 is TGTGCCAGCACCGGAAGGGGGGTTGACTATGGCTACACCTTC.

In nucleotides, the CDR3 is TGTGCCAGCAGTTTGATAGGGGCTAACTATGGCTACACCTTC. Protein: CASSLIGANYGYTF. The genes are TRBV28 and TRBJ1-2, with D perhaps matching TRBD1 (5 bases). The V gene lost 3 bases and the J gene lost 0 bases, with 8 bases spanning the gap. Germline CDR1 is MDHEN and CDR2 is SYDVKM. The CDR3 extends over 14 amino acids.

The V call is TRBV30, the J call TRBJ2-7; 7 bases are a match to TRBD2. CDR1 is GTSNPN and CDR2 is SVGIG in the germline V gene (reference sequence). The CDR3 contains 13 residues. V shed 3 bases and J 5 bases; nucleotides not matched to a gene: 7. CDR3 DNA: TGTGCCTGGAGAGACGGGGGAGGGAACGAGCAGTACTTC. Its protein is CAWRDGGGNEQYF. Together with reference TRBV30 and TRBJ2-7, the CDR3 gives the full variable domain: SQTIHQWPATLVQPVGSPLSLECTVEGTSNPNLYWYRQAAGRGLQLLFYSVGIGQISSEVPQNLSASRPQDRQFILSSKKLLLSDSGFYLCAWRDGGGNEQYFGPGTRLTVT.